The present entry profiles one T cell receptor beta chain with its context. Seattle patient enrollment occurred during active infection, with longitudinal follow-up thereafter. This CDR3 is 15 amino acids long. V shed 6 bases, J shed 5 bases, and the junction held 7 bases outside the gene matches. Germline V gene data show CDR1 as MNHEY and CDR2 as SVGEGT. The table came from immunoSEQ multiplex PCR; TCRdb's copy has only in-frame clones and leaves some out. Here the sample spans over 95,000 clones, more than 80% being singletons. The data belong to a study of blood T cell repertoires in COVID-19. Study-wide context: The United States, Italy and Spain provided the acute and convalescent COVID-19 samples. In each case, the material was cDNA or gDNA derived from T cells, B-cell-depleted T cells, or PBMCs.

The sequence came from a woman aged 55-69 years with COVID-19, enrolled during active disease. What was sequenced was peripheral blood. The chain has TRBV6-2 or TRBV6-3 and TRBJ2-5; 12 bases map to TRBD2. In nucleotides, the CDR3 is TGTGCCAGCAGCAGGACTAGCGGGGTGGGTGAGACCCAGTACTTC. Amino acid sequence: CASSRTSGVGETQYF.